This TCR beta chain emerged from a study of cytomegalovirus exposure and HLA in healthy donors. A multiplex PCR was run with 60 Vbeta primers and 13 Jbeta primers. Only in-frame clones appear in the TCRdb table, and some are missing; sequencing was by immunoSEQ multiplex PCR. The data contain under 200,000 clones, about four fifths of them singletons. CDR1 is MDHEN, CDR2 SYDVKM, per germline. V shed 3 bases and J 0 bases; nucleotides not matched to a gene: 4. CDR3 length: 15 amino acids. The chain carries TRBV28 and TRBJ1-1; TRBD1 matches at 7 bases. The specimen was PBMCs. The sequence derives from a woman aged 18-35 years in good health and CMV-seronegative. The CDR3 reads CASSFQGEMNTEAFF. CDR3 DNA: TGTGCCAGCAGTTTCCAGGGGGAGATGAACACTGAAGCTTTCTTT.